Below, one T cell receptor (beta chain) is given with its context. Germline CDR1 and CDR2: ENHRY and SYGVKD. Trimming pared 8 bases from V and 6 bases from J, leaving 10 bases between. The CDR3 is 12 residues long. Produced via immunoSEQ multiplex PCR; TCRdb's table is partial and in-frame only. Of 100,000 to 120,000 clones in the sample, about 80% were seen once. These data belong to a study of blood T cell repertoires in COVID-19. About the study: PBMCs, B-cell-depleted T cells, or T cells were the source of the cDNA or gDNA that made up the material.

This rearrangement joins TRBV10-3 to TRBJ1-4; tentative D call: TRBD1 (5 bases). The receptor was derived from a woman of 80 years or more with acute or convalescent COVID-19. Sequenced: peripheral blood. The CDR3 is CAIGGTDEKLFF. CDR3 bases: TGTGCCATCGGAGGGACGGATGAAAAACTGTTTTTT.